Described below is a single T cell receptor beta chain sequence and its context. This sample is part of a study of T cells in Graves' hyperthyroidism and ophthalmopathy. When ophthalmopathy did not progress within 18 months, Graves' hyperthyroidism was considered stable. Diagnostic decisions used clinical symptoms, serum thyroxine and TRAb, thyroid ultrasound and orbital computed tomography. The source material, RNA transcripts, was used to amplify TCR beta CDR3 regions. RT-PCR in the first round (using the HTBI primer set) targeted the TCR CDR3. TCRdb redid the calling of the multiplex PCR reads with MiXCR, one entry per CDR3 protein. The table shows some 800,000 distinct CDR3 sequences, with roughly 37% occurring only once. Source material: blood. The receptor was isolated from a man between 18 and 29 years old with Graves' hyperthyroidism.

CDR3 coding DNA: TGCGCCAGCAGCTTTGTACAGGGCTACGAGCAGTACTTC. This encodes CASSFVQGYEQYF. The V gene is TRBV5-1, the J gene TRBJ2-7, with D tentatively TRBD1 (6 bases). Looked up from germline, CDR1 is SGHRS and CDR2 is YFSETQ. The CDR3 contains 13 residues. V gave up 2 bases and J gave up 3 bases, with 9 bases separating them.